The rows below give T cell receptor beta chains drawn from one sample of a study of T cells in Graves' hyperthyroidism and ophthalmopathy. TCRdb processed the multiplex PCR reads anew with MiXCR; each CDR3 protein has one entry. The repertoire has approximately 630,000 distinct CDR3 sequences, roughly 16% of them found once; the top ten carry about 3.8%. Sequenced input: blood. These receptors were collected from a woman in her 30s with Graves' hyperthyroidism. Each CDR3 is given with its conserved first and last residue. The D gene is left open where the match is weak. Only some rows state a clone size, as once, few, many or a class for expanded clones.

>TRBV9|.|TRBJ2-1|TRBD1
CASSVTGTGGYNEQFF
TGTGCCAGCAGCGTCACCGGGACAGGGGGCTACAATGAGCAGTTCTTC
>TRBV7-2|.|TRBJ2-1|.
CASSWEDEQFF
TGTGCCAGCAGCTGGGAAGATGAGCAGTTCTTC
>TRBV19|few|TRBJ2-1|TRBD2
CASSISLAGGYEQFF
TGTGCCAGTAGTATATCGCTAGCGGGAGGGTATGAGCAGTTCTTC
>TRBV20-1|many|TRBJ2-1|.
CSVGDTSSYNEQFF
TGCAGCGTTGGGGACACAAGCTCCTACAATGAGCAGTTCTTC
>TRBV11-2|.|TRBJ2-1|TRBD2
CASSAGTSEFNEQFF
TGTGCCAGCAGCGCCGGGACTAGTGAGTTCAATGAGCAGTTCTTC
>TRBV14|.|TRBJ1-2|TRBD1
CASSQDPGTGAEGYTF
TGTGCCAGCAGCCAAGATCCCGGGACAGGGGCGGAGGGCTACACCTTC
>TRBV29-1|.|TRBJ2-2|TRBD1
CSVDTGAYTGELFF
TGCAGCGTGGACACAGGGGCCTATACCGGGGAGCTGTTTTTT
>TRBV6-1|few|TRBJ2-1|.
CACSTARGYYNEQFF
TGTGCCTGCAGTACAGCTAGGGGTTACTACAATGAGCAGTTCTTC
>TRBV9|.|TRBJ2-1|TRBD2
CASSVVAGALYNEQFF
TGTGCCAGCAGCGTAGTAGCGGGAGCCCTATACAATGAGCAGTTCTTC
>TRBV2|many|TRBJ1-5|.
CASRSQAGQPQHF
TGTGCCAGCAGATCACAGGCGGGTCAGCCCCAGCATTTT
>TRBV10-3|.|TRBJ2-3|TRBD1
CAISAPGQGTDTQYF
TGTGCCATCAGTGCTCCGGGACAGGGGACAGATACGCAGTATTTT
>TRBV10-1|few|TRBJ2-1|TRBD2
CASSDLWRGSENLAGESNEQFF
TGCGCCAGCAGTGATTTATGGAGGGGCAGTGAGAATCTAGCGGGAGAGTCCAATGAGCAGTTCTTC
>TRBV5-1|.|TRBJ2-1|.
CASSDLQGNNEQFF
TGCGCCAGCAGCGACTTGCAAGGAAACAATGAGCAGTTCTTC
>TRBV7-9|few|TRBJ1-2|.
CASSLGPGRPYGYTF
TGTGCCAGCAGCTTAGGTCCGGGCAGGCCCTATGGCTACACCTTC
>TRBV15|many|TRBJ2-1|TRBD1
CATSGFLTGMIHEQFF
TGTGCCACCAGCGGTTTTTTGACAGGGATGATTCATGAGCAGTTCTTC